This entry describes one T cell receptor beta chain. What it recognizes is unknown. This record comes from a study of T cell responses to AZD1222 COVID-19 vaccine. Samples with a second dose at about 4 or about 12 weeks were pooled together. Regarding the study as a whole: Spike-specific TCR breadth and depth rose after two AZD1222 doses. Targets within unmutated variant regions were reportedly found for nearly half of spike-specific TCRs.

Measured with immunoSEQ multiplex PCR; TCRdb has only the in-frame clones, and not every one. The data hold under 150,000 clones, with approximately 90% observed a single time. This sequence was found in an adult who received the AZD1222 COVID-19 vaccine. The sample was peripheral blood, taken 28 days after the second AZD1222 dose.

The CDR3 coding sequence is TGCGCCAGCAGCCAAGATTTAAAACTAGCGGGAGTACAGGGGGCCAACGTCCTGACTTTC. Its protein is CASSQDLKLAGVQGANVLTF. This chain joins TRBV4-1 and TRBJ2-6; 11 bases map to TRBD2. The CDR3 runs to 20 residues. Germline trimming cut 0 bases from V and 4 bases from J; bases unmatched to any gene: 11. Germline V CDR1 and CDR2: MGHRA, YSYEKL.